This TCR beta chain was identified during a study of regulatory T cells in long-lasting Graves disease. Sequencing libraries for TCR beta were prepared with iRepertoire HTBI primers and Arm-PCR of CDR3 regions. TCRdb re-analysed the multiplex PCR reads in MiXCR, keeping a single row per CDR3 protein. Among hundreds of thousands of distinct CDR3 sequences listed, around 16% were seen once. Overall study results and limits: TCR diversity in persistent Graves' patients was below that of newly diagnosed ones. In persistent patients, shared public clonotypes (approximately 3,000) outnumbered those in new patients (about 1,000). Persistent disease preferred TRBV28, TRBJ1-2 and TRBJ2-5.

Time point noted: newly diagnosed GD, antithyroid drugs for less than 3 months. PBMCs were the source of the RNA used for TCR sequencing. An endocrinology department in Xi'an, China, recruited the patients. This clonotype has a count of ten or more. Its antigen is still unknown. This CDR3 spans 14 amino acids. V lost 1 base and J 8 bases, leaving 17 bases between the germline ends. Germline V lookup: CDR1 DFQATT, CDR2 SNEGSKA (reference sequence). This TCR was recovered from a female donor with Graves disease. The sample in question was peripheral blood mononuclear cells (PBMCs), obtained at new diagnosis, from a patient treated with antithyroid drugs. The chain recombines TRBV20-1 with TRBJ1-2; D perhaps matches TRBD1 (5 bases). The CDR3: CSARGGTGPGGYTF. CDR3 DNA sequence: TGCAGTGCTAGAGGCGGGACCGGGCCCGGGGGCTACACCTTC.